This TCR beta chain was sequenced in a study of blood T cell repertoires in COVID-19. Looking at the study overall: The United States, Italy and Spain supplied acute and convalescent COVID-19 samples.

Everyone who took part was roughly 18 to 89 years old, and they came from 20 to 25 US areas. In Cohort 3, a recovered donor had either two negative PCRs, clearance, or symptom resolution. In the study's own analysis: Amplification of reference gene primers was used by the study to estimate nucleated cell counts. Here immunoSEQ multiplex PCR was the method, and the copy in TCRdb shows in-frame clones only, minus some. Clone size and V and J calls were adopted from that table, with D and trimming inferred from the DNA. In the table there are roughly 400,000 clones, 89% of which are singletons. Germline V gene lookup returns CDR1 SGHDT and CDR2 YYEEEE. Trimming took off 0 bases at V and 7 bases at J, with 13 bases between the two ends. CDR3 length: 15 amino acids.

Input material: PBMCs or T cells enriched from blood (not recorded which). J is TRBJ1-4 and V is TRBV5-6; D is undetermined. This sequence originates from a woman in her twenties or thirties who had recovered from COVID-19. CDR3 sequence (DNA): TGTGCCAGCAGCTTGGGTCACCTTTCGGGTGAAAAACTGTTTTTT. This encodes CASSLGHLSGEKLFF.